This TCR beta chain is drawn from a study of Ad26.COV2.S vaccination and SARS-CoV-2 variants. Study-level background: The donor was enrolled in the Ad26.COV2.S arm of the COV1001 trial. Intramuscular Ad26.COV2.S doses were given once or twice, 56 days apart.

Notes on the study in general: Vaccinees displayed broader spike-specific TCR repertoires than placebo recipients.

Of note for this clone: Antigen specificity is unknown.

The V gene's germline CDR1 is MDHEN and CDR2 SYDVKM. This CDR3 comprises 15 residues. The ends were cut back, 1 base at V and 3 bases at J, with 11 bases in the middle. The table came from immunoSEQ multiplex PCR; TCRdb's copy has only in-frame clones and leaves some out. The table lists 400,000 to 450,000 clones, roughly 88% of them singletons, with around 4.5% in the top ten. Regarding treatment: over 15 received Ad26.COV2.S at low or high dose, single or two shots; 5 received placebo; per-sample allocation not given. Repertoires come from day 63 after the first vaccine or placebo injection. This receptor was taken from a person between 18 and 65 years old who received the Ad26.COV2.S COVID-19 vaccine or a placebo. V is TRBV28 and J is TRBJ2-3; a possible D gene is TRBD2 (6 bases). This sample comprised peripheral blood, obtained in a trial of Ad26.COV2.S vaccine versus placebo. CDR3 coding DNA: TGTGCCAGCAGTTTATTGGCTAGCGTTACAGATACGCAGTATTTT. This translates into CASSLLASVTDTQYF.